These T cell receptor beta chains were read from a single sample in a study of beta chain features in type 1 diabetes. This table comes from immunoSEQ multiplex PCR, and its TCRdb copy is limited to in-frame clones, with some not included. The data contain tens of thousands of clones, 49% of them singletons. The source material was central memory CD4+ T cells from blood. These receptors were obtained from a man under 40 with type 1 diabetes. Each CDR3 is given with its conserved first and last residue. The order of the fields is D gene, V gene, clone size, J gene, CDR3 DNA, CDR3 protein. The D gene is left open where the match is weak. Clone size appears in some rows only: once, few, many, or a class for an expanded clone.

d_gene: TRBD2; v_gene: TRBV11-3; abundance: NA; j_gene: TRBJ2-7; CDR3nt: TGTGCCAGCAGTTTCCCTAGCGGGCTCTCCTACGAGCAGTACTTC; CDR3aa: CASSFPSGLSYEQYF
d_gene: TRBD1; v_gene: TRBV19; abundance: NA; j_gene: TRBJ2-1; CDR3nt: TGTGCCAGTACTCCGACAGGGGGATCCTACAATGAGCAGTTCTTC; CDR3aa: CASTPTGGSYNEQFF
d_gene: NA; v_gene: TRBV30; abundance: NA; j_gene: TRBJ2-3; CDR3nt: TGTGCCTGGAGCCCTACAGATACGCAGTATTTT; CDR3aa: CAWSPTDTQYF
d_gene: NA; v_gene: TRBV6-5; abundance: few; j_gene: TRBJ2-2; CDR3nt: TGTGCCAGCAGATCAGGGTCTGTCGCCGGGGAGCTGTTTTTT; CDR3aa: CASRSGSVAGELFF
d_gene: NA; v_gene: TRBV4-2; abundance: NA; j_gene: TRBJ2-5; CDR3nt: TGTGCCAGCAGCCAGGGGGGGGGCCGGGAAGAGACCCAGTACTTC; CDR3aa: CASSQGGGREETQYF
d_gene: NA; v_gene: TRBV29-1; abundance: few; j_gene: TRBJ2-7; CDR3nt: TGCAGCGTCGCGCGCTCGAGCTCCTACGAGCAGTACTTC; CDR3aa: CSVARSSSYEQYF
d_gene: NA; v_gene: TRBV19; abundance: few; j_gene: TRBJ1-2; CDR3nt: TGTGCCAGTCGACCAGGGATGGGGGGCTACACCTTC; CDR3aa: CASRPGMGGYTF
d_gene: NA; v_gene: TRBV19; abundance: NA; j_gene: TRBJ2-6; CDR3nt: TGTGCCAGTTCTACTACGGGGGTCCTCACTGGGGCCAACGTCCTGACTTTC; CDR3aa: CASSTTGVLTGANVLTF
d_gene: TRBD1; v_gene: TRBV6-1; abundance: NA; j_gene: TRBJ1-4; CDR3nt: TGTGCCAGCAGCTTTATACAGGGGACGGAACTGTTTTTT; CDR3aa: CASSFIQGTELFF
d_gene: TRBD2; v_gene: TRBV10-1; abundance: NA; j_gene: TRBJ2-3; CDR3nt: TGCGCCAGCAGTCTAACTAGCGGGAGTGGGGATACGCAGTATTTT; CDR3aa: CASSLTSGSGDTQYF
d_gene: NA; v_gene: TRBV7-2; abundance: few; j_gene: TRBJ1-1; CDR3nt: TGTGCCAGCAGCCATCTCGAGGCTTTCTTT; CDR3aa: CASSHLEAFF
d_gene: TRBD2; v_gene: TRBV19; abundance: few; j_gene: TRBJ2-2; CDR3nt: TGTGCCACCCTTTGGACTAGCGGGAGCCGCGGGGAGCTGTTTTTT; CDR3aa: CATLWTSGSRGELFF
d_gene: TRBD2; v_gene: TRBV6-5; abundance: NA; j_gene: TRBJ2-1; CDR3nt: TGTGCCAGCAGTTTACTCTATACTAGCGTGGGGAATGAGCAGTTCTTC; CDR3aa: CASSLLYTSVGNEQFF
d_gene: NA; v_gene: TRBV4-1; abundance: NA; j_gene: TRBJ2-1; CDR3nt: TGCGCCAGCAGCCAAGATCCCCCTGCGGGAACCTACAATGAGCAGTTCTTC; CDR3aa: CASSQDPPAGTYNEQFF
d_gene: TRBD1; v_gene: TRBV6-6; abundance: NA; j_gene: TRBJ2-7; CDR3nt: TGTGCCAGCGGGTCCCGAGACAGGGGCGAGCAGTACTTC; CDR3aa: CASGSRDRGEQYF
d_gene: TRBD1; v_gene: TRBV5-1; abundance: NA; j_gene: TRBJ1-4; CDR3nt: TGCGCCAGCAGCTACGGACAGGGTGAAGGCGAAAAACTGTTTTTT; CDR3aa: CASSYGQGEGEKLFF
d_gene: TRBD2; v_gene: TRBV5-6; abundance: NA; j_gene: TRBJ2-3; CDR3nt: TGTGCCAGCAGCACAGGGACTAGCGGGGCAGATACGCAGTATTTT; CDR3aa: CASSTGTSGADTQYF
d_gene: TRBD1; v_gene: TRBV5-1; abundance: NA; j_gene: TRBJ2-7; CDR3nt: TGCGCCAGCAGCGAGACAGGGACGTACGAGCAGTACTTC; CDR3aa: CASSETGTYEQYF
d_gene: TRBD1; v_gene: TRBV4-2; abundance: NA; j_gene: TRBJ1-4; CDR3nt: TGTGCCAGCAGCCGCATCGGGACAGGGGATAATGAAAAACTGTTTTTT; CDR3aa: CASSRIGTGDNEKLFF
d_gene: TRBD1; v_gene: TRBV7-2; abundance: NA; j_gene: TRBJ1-2; CDR3nt: TGTGCCAGCAGCTTAGCCCTCGACAGGGGGCGCGATGGCTACACCTTC; CDR3aa: CASSLALDRGRDGYTF
d_gene: TRBD1; v_gene: TRBV4-2; abundance: NA; j_gene: TRBJ1-2; CDR3nt: TGTGCCAGCAGCCAAGTACCGAGACAGGGGGCAAGTGGCTACACCTTC; CDR3aa: CASSQVPRQGASGYTF
d_gene: NA; v_gene: TRBV6-1; abundance: NA; j_gene: TRBJ2-5; CDR3nt: TGTGCCAGCAGTGAAGGGGGAGGTTCGGGAGTGGAGACCCAGTACTTC; CDR3aa: CASSEGGGSGVETQYF
d_gene: TRBD2; v_gene: TRBV2; abundance: NA; j_gene: TRBJ2-7; CDR3nt: TGTGCCAGCAGTGAGGGGACTAGCGGATACGAGCAGTACTTC; CDR3aa: CASSEGTSGYEQYF
d_gene: NA; v_gene: TRBV18; abundance: few; j_gene: TRBJ2-1; CDR3nt: TGTGCCAGCTCACCACTCTCTACAGGGAGTGGTGAGCAGTTCTTC; CDR3aa: CASSPLSTGSGEQFF
d_gene: NA; v_gene: TRBV19; abundance: NA; j_gene: TRBJ2-5; CDR3nt: TGTGCCAGTAGCCCGCCGGGACACCCCCAAGAGACCCAGTACTTC; CDR3aa: CASSPPGHPQETQYF